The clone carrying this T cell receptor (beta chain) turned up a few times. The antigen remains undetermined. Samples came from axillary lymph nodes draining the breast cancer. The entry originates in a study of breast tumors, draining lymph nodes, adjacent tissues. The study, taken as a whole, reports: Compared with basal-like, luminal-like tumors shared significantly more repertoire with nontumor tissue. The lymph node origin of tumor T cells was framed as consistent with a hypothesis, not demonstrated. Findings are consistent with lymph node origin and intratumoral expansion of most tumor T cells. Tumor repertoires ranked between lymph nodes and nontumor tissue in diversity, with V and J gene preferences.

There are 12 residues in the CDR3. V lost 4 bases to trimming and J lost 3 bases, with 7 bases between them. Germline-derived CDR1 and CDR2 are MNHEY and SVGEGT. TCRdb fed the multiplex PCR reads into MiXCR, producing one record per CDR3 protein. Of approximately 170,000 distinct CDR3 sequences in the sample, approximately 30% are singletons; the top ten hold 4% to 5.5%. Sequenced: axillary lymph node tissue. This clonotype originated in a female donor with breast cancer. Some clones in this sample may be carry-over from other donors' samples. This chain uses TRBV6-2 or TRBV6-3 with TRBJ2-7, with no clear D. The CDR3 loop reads CASSWQDYEQYF. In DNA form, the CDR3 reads TGTGCCAGCAGTTGGCAGGACTACGAGCAGTACTTC.